The entry that follows covers one TCR beta chain sequence. J lost 10 bases, V lost 5 bases, and 19 bases had no gene match. The germline CDR1 and CDR2 sequences are SEHNR and FQNEAQ (reference sequence). The CDR3 is 17 residues long. The sample comes from a study of blood T cell repertoires in COVID-19. Produced via immunoSEQ multiplex PCR; TCRdb's table is partial and in-frame only. The repertoire consists of roughly 120,000 clones, with about 90% occurring once and the leading ten covering 30%. The chain is built from TRBV7-9 and TRBJ1-4; TRBD1 matches at 7 bases. Material: peripheral blood. This receptor was taken from a woman aged 70-85 years with acute or convalescent COVID-19. CDR3 coding DNA: TGTGCCAGCAGCCCTAGAGGGACAGAGCTTGACGCAGGAAAACTGTTTTTT. Translating it yields CASSPRGTELDAGKLFF. Drawing the rest from reference TRBV7-9 and TRBJ1-4, the complete variable domain is DTGVSQNPRHKITKRGQNVTFRCDPISEHNRLYWYRQTLGQGPEFLTYFQNEAQLEKSRLLSDRFSAERPKGSFSTLEIQRTEQGDSAMYLCASSPRGTELDAGKLFFGSGTQLSVL.